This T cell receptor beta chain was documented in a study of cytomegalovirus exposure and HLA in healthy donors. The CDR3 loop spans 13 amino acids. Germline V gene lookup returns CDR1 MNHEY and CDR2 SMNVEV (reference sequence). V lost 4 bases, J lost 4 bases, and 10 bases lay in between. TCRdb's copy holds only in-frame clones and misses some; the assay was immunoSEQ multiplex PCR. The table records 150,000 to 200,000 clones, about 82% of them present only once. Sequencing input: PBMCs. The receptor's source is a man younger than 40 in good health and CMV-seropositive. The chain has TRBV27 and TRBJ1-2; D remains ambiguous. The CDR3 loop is CASSSMGAYGYTF. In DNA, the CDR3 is TGTGCCAGCAGTTCCATGGGAGCCTATGGCTACACCTTC.